These 6 T cell receptor beta chains came from one sample sequenced in a study of blood T cell repertoires in COVID-19 (dated by TCRdb to 2020 to 2022). Preparation of the library involved the immunoSEQ multiplex PCR assay. Imported from immuneACCESS, the table was reduced by TCRdb to in-frame sequences with V and J called. These copies leave out some clones; in studies compared against another copy, an unresolved V gene accounts for under half, and the cause of the remainder is not known. This sample is represented by nearly 300,000 clones; about four fifths of them were singletons. Together, the top ten hold roughly 1.5% of the sample. The sequencing input was peripheral blood. The receptors originated from a human donor with COVID-19, enrolled during active disease. The donor label of this sample is uncertain.

This clone was counted between two and nine times. The chain links TRBV7-2 to TRBJ1-5; D call uncertain. Germline CDR1 is SGHTA and CDR2 is FQGNSA. Trimming pared 7 bases from V and 5 bases from J, leaving 12 bases between. The length of the CDR3 is 13 residues. In DNA form, the CDR3 reads TGTGCCAGCACCCATTTGGCCGATCAGCCCCAGCATTTT. Amino acid sequence: CASTHLADQPQHF.

The CDR3 DNA follows: TGTGCCAGCAGTTACGCAGGTACGAACACTGAAGCTTTCTTT. It codes for CASSYAGTNTEAFF. The V gene is TRBV6-5, the J gene TRBJ1-1; D ambiguous. Germline-derived CDR1 and CDR2 are MNHEY and SVGAGI. V was cut by 2 bases and J by 1 base, with 8 bases left in between. CDR3 length: 14 amino acids.

CDR3 loop: CASSPTWTERSPLHF. CDR3 DNA: TGTGCCAGCAGCCCGACGTGGACAGAACGATCACCCCTCCACTTT. The chain uses TRBV9 and TRBJ1-6; D is possibly TRBD1 (6 bases). Deletions cut 4 bases from V and 10 bases from J, with 18 bases between. Germline lookup yields CDR1 SGDLS and CDR2 YYNGEE. The CDR3 runs to 15 residues.

The rearrangement links TRBV28 to TRBJ2-2, with 8 positions matching TRBD2. Trimming removed 8 bases from V and 1 base from J; junction bases left unmatched: 0. This CDR3 is 13 amino acids long. Germline CDR1 reads MDHEN; CDR2 reads SYDVKM. CDR3 sequence reads: CASLAGNTGELFF. As DNA, the CDR3 is TGTGCCAGCCTAGCGGGGAACACCGGGGAGCTGTTTTTT.

CDR3 residues: CASTSGGSGLGAQPQHF. The CDR3 region has the DNA TGTGCCAGCACCTCGGGGGGGTCGGGACTGGGAGCTCAGCCCCAGCATTTT. The chain joins TRBV28 to TRBJ1-5; possible D gene TRBD1, 5 bases. From germline, CDR1 is MDHEN and CDR2 SYDVKM. The CDR3 length is 17 residues. Trimming pared 7 bases from V and 6 bases from J, leaving 25 bases between.

The CDR3 region has the DNA TGTGCCAGCAGCCCAGGGACAGGGAGGTCCGGAAACACCATATATTTT. It specifies CASSPGTGRSGNTIYF. The chain has TRBV7-9 and TRBJ1-3; TRBD1 aligns across 9 bases. This CDR3 has 16 residues. J was trimmed by 4 bases and V by 5 bases; bases with no gene match: 9. The V gene's germline CDR1 is SEHNR and CDR2 FQNEAQ (reference sequence). Looking up the rest from reference TRBV7-9 and TRBJ1-3 gives the full variable domain: DTGVSQNPRHKITKRGQNVTFRCDPISEHNRLYWYRQTLGQGPEFLTYFQNEAQLEKSRLLSDRFSAERPKGSFSTLEIQRTEQGDSAMYLCASSPGTGRSGNTIYFGEGSWLTVV.